This TCR beta chain derives from a study of blood T cell repertoires in COVID-19. CDR3 length: 15 amino acids. Trimming took 6 bases from V and 7 from J; bases not matched to a gene: 12. The V gene's germline CDR1 is SGHRS and CDR2 YFSETQ. As processed by the authors: By means of reference gene primer amplification, nucleated cell counts were estimated. Clones were sequenced by immunoSEQ multiplex PCR, and TCRdb holds only the in-frame ones, with some missing. The V and J calls and clone size were taken over from that table, and D and trimming were inferred from the DNA. The table includes some 29,000 clones, 80% to 90% detected once.

Sequencing was carried out using peripheral blood. The TCR comes from a human donor in a cohort sampled during active COVID-19. The chain couples TRBV5-1 to TRBJ2-1; the match to TRBD1 covers 8 bases. CDR3 nucleotide sequence: TGCGCCAGCACGGACAGGGCAGGCTCGTGGAATGAGCAGTTCTTC. Its translation is CASTDRAGSWNEQFF.